The 23 T cell receptor beta chains below come from one sample, sequenced in a study of OX40 agonist ivuxolimab in advanced cancers. The table came from immunoSEQ multiplex PCR; TCRdb's copy has only in-frame clones and leaves some out. The sample holds roughly 73,000 clones, around nine tenths seen once. The source was CD4+ or CD8+ T cells sorted from blood, collected in a trial of the OX40 agonist ivuxolimab. The receptors shown here come from an adult with an advanced solid tumor such as melanoma, head and neck, liver or kidney cancer.

CDR3 nucleotides: TGTGCCTGGAGTCCCCCAGACCAAGAAAGGTATGGCTACACCTTC. Protein sequence: CAWSPPDQERYGYTF. V usage is TRBV30 and J usage is TRBJ1-2; D not resolved. Germline V lookup: CDR1 GTSNPN, CDR2 SVGIG (reference sequence). V shed 2 bases and J shed 5 bases, with 18 bases lying between them. The CDR3 runs to 15 residues.

This sequence joins TRBV11-3 and TRBJ1-6; D uncertain. Germline loops: CDR1 SGHNT, CDR2 YENEEA. The CDR3 length is 13 residues. The ends were cut back, 4 bases at V and 10 bases at J, with 11 bases in the middle. The CDR3, as DNA: TGTGCCAGCAGCTCCGTACCTGAGTCACCCCTCCACTTT. It codes for CASSSVPESPLHF.

The CDR3 DNA reads TGCGCCAGCAGCTCCGATCCCACGAGCAATCAGCCCCAGCATTTT. Encoded protein: CASSSDPTSNQPQHF. The J gene is TRBJ1-5, the V gene TRBV5-1; D unresolved. The CDR3 totals 15 residues. Germline lookup yields CDR1 SGHRS and CDR2 YFSETQ. Trimming left V 3 bases short and J 1 base short, with 11 bases between.

This chain joins TRBV6-5 and TRBJ1-5; TRBD1 might be the D (6 bases). Germline assignment: CDR1 MNHEY and CDR2 SVGAGI. V gave up 6 bases and J gave up 5 bases, with 17 bases separating them. There are 15 residues in the CDR3. CDR3 DNA: TGTGCCAGCAGCCCCTCCCGGGACAACTATCAGCCCCAGCATTTT. Protein product: CASSPSRDNYQPQHF.

This clone has a single count. V is TRBV4-1 and J is TRBJ1-2; D remains ambiguous. This CDR3 contains 15 residues. V shed 4 bases and J shed 1 base, with 13 bases lying between them. CDR1 is MGHRA, CDR2 YSYEKL, per germline. CDR3 region: CASSRDSEGNYGYTF. CDR3 sequence (DNA): TGCGCCAGCAGCCGAGACTCCGAGGGTAACTATGGCTACACCTTC.

The rearrangement joins TRBV5-1 to TRBJ1-1, with no clear D. Trimming removed 3 bases at V and 1 base at J, with 13 bases between. CDR3 length: 15 amino acids. Germline CDR1 is SGHRS and CDR2 is YFSETQ. The CDR3 nucleotides are TGCGCCAGCAGCTGGTGGCCGGGAACGAACACTGAAGCTTTCTTT. It codes for CASSWWPGTNTEAFF.

The genes are TRBV19 and TRBJ1-5, with 8 nucleotides matching TRBD1. Germline CDR1 and CDR2: LNHDA and SQIVND (reference sequence). Unmatched junction bases numbered 2, after V lost 4 bases and J lost 3 bases. The CDR3 is 14 amino acids. CDR3 amino acids: CASSRQGNNQPQHF. CDR3 DNA: TGTGCCAGTAGTAGACAGGGGAACAATCAGCCCCAGCATTTT. The full variable domain, rest sourced from reference TRBV19 and TRBJ1-5, is DGGITQSPKYLFRKEGQNVTLSCEQNLNHDAMYWYRQDPGQGLRLIYYSQIVNDFQKGDIAEGYSVSREKKESFPLTVTSAQKNPTAFYLCASSRQGNNQPQHFGDGTRLSIL.

The chain employs TRBV7-6 and TRBJ2-3, with TRBD2 identical over 14 bases. The germline gives CDR1 SGHVS, CDR2 FNYEAQ. This CDR3 has 19 amino acids. J was trimmed by 4 bases and V by 1 base; bases with no gene match: 10. Here the CDR3 DNA reads TGTGCCAGCAGCTTAGAGGCCCTGACTAGCGGGAGGGCGGCAGATACGCAGTATTTT. Protein product: CASSLEALTSGRAADTQYF.

V is TRBV2 and J is TRBJ1-2; D ambiguous. This CDR3 region has 15 residues. CDR1 and CDR2 from the germline V gene are SNHLY and FYNNEI. Trimming cost V 6 bases and J 6 bases, with 20 bases left between them. CDR3 sequence reads: CASSSTSHGSDGYTF. CDR3 DNA sequence: TGTGCCAGCAGCTCCACGTCTCATGGCTCAGATGGCTACACCTTC.

The chain carries TRBV28 and TRBJ1-2; D is undetermined. From germline, CDR1 is MDHEN and CDR2 SYDVKM. Trimming removed 2 bases from V and 8 bases from J, with 15 bases in between. The length of the CDR3 is 14 residues. The CDR3 bases are TGTGCCAGCAGTTTAACTGACGGGTTGGGAGGCTACACCTTC. Translated, it gives CASSLTDGLGGYTF.

This chain connects TRBV28 to TRBJ1-4, with 7 bases matching TRBD1. The germline V gene has CDR1 MDHEN and CDR2 SYDVKM. The CDR3 totals 17 residues. J was trimmed by 0 bases and V by 7 bases; bases with no gene match: 11. CDR3 bases: TGTGCCAGCACCCTGATAGGACAGGCGTCAACTAATGAAAAACTGTTTTTT. Protein: CASTLIGQASTNEKLFF.

The chain recombines TRBV5-4 with TRBJ1-5, with D uncertain. Looked up from germline, CDR1 is SGHNT and CDR2 is YYREEE (reference sequence). Trimming pared 5 bases from V and 3 bases from J, leaving 12 bases between. CDR3 length: 14 amino acids. The CDR3 region is CASSSARDNQPQHF. The CDR3 coding sequence is TGTGCCAGCAGTTCCGCCAGAGACAATCAGCCCCAGCATTTT.

The J gene is TRBJ2-1, the V gene TRBV5-1; D ambiguous. Trimming took 4 bases from V and 4 from J, leaving 12 bases between them. The CDR3 loop spans 14 amino acids. Germline assignment: CDR1 SGHRS and CDR2 YFSETQ. The CDR3 DNA is TGCGCCAGCAGCGTCCCCGAAGGTTACAATGAGCAGTTCTTC. Residues: CASSVPEGYNEQFF.

DNA of the CDR3: TGCGCCAGCAGCCTCCTGACCGAGGGGGGCAATCAGCCCCAGCATTTT. This sequence encodes CASSLLTEGGNQPQHF. The chain recombines TRBV4-1 with TRBJ1-5, with D maybe TRBD1 (6 bases). This CDR3 spans 16 amino acids. The V gene's germline CDR1 is MGHRA and CDR2 YSYEKL. The V and J ends lost 4 bases and 2 bases respectively, with 15 bases between them.

The chain couples TRBV4-2 to TRBJ1-1; 7 positions agree with TRBD1. V trimming: 6 bases; J trimming: 3 bases; junction bases outside the gene matches: 7. The CDR3 runs to 14 residues. Per the germline V gene, CDR1 is LGHNA and CDR2 is YNFKEQ. The CDR3 loop reads CASSHPGGDTEAFF. Here the CDR3 DNA reads TGTGCCAGCAGTCATCCAGGGGGAGACACTGAAGCTTTCTTT.

This chain connects TRBV11-2 to TRBJ2-5; no firm D call. The CDR3 sequence is 13 residues long. Trimming cost V 5 bases and J 5 bases, with 12 bases left between them. CDR1 is SGHAT and CDR2 is FQNNGV in the germline V gene. For the CDR3, the DNA is TGTGCCAGCAGCCGAGTGTACTTGGAGACCCAGTACTTC. Amino acids: CASSRVYLETQYF.

This rearrangement joins TRBV28 to TRBJ1-3; D is uncertain. CDR3 size: 12 residues. CDR1 is MDHEN and CDR2 is SYDVKM in the germline V gene. V lost 3 bases to trimming and J lost 4 bases, with 4 bases between them. The CDR3 region is CASSFRGNTIYF. In DNA form, the CDR3 reads TGTGCCAGCAGTTTTCGGGGAAACACCATATATTTT.

The chain combines TRBV5-1 with TRBJ2-5; TRBD1 agrees at 7 bases. The J segment lost 1 base and the V segment lost 4 bases, leaving 4 bases of the junction unmatched. Germline V gene lookup returns CDR1 SGHRS and CDR2 YFSETQ. There are 14 residues in the CDR3. CDR3 protein: CASSIGTVQETQYF. CDR3 nucleotide sequence: TGCGCCAGCAGCATAGGGACAGTCCAAGAGACCCAGTACTTC.

The chain links TRBV5-1 to TRBJ1-1, with 10 bases that match TRBD1. The V segment lost 3 bases and the J segment 0 bases; nucleotides outside the gene matches: 5. The CDR3 is 16 residues long. The germline CDR1 and CDR2 sequences are SGHRS and YFSETQ. The CDR3 sequence is CASSWTGGAMNTEAFF. The CDR3 DNA follows: TGCGCCAGCAGCTGGACAGGGGGAGCGATGAACACTGAAGCTTTCTTT.

The J gene is TRBJ2-2, the V gene TRBV7-2, with a weak D call TRBD1 (7 bases). The CDR3 runs 15 residues. Trimming stripped 1 base from V and 5 bases from J, with 11 bases between. Looked up from germline, CDR1 is SGHTA and CDR2 is FQGNSA. DNA of the CDR3: TGTGCCAGCAGCTTAGTGACAGGGAGGACCGGGGAGCTGTTTTTT. It is translated as CASSLVTGRTGELFF.

This clone was seen a single time. In nucleotides, the CDR3 is TGTGCCAGTAGTCCCGGGACTCCCTCTGGGGCCAACGTCCTGACTTTC. It codes for CASSPGTPSGANVLTF. This chain joins TRBV19 and TRBJ2-6; D is possibly TRBD2 (6 bases). Germline values: CDR1 LNHDA, CDR2 SQIVND (reference sequence). V lost 5 bases, J lost 0 bases, and 11 bases lay in between. CDR3 length equals 16 residues.

The rearrangement uses TRBV28 and TRBJ2-3; 7 bases agree with TRBD2. Germline CDR1 is MDHEN and CDR2 is SYDVKM. V lost 4 bases and J lost 0; bases outside the gene matches: 7. CDR3 length: 16 amino acids. The CDR3 spells CASSSASGTSTDTQYF. In nucleotides, the CDR3 is TGTGCCAGCAGTTCGGCTAGCGGAACTAGCACAGATACGCAGTATTTT.

The chain uses TRBV15 and TRBJ2-1; 8 nucleotides align to TRBD2. The CDR3 runs 17 residues. Trimming cost V 5 bases and J 6 bases; bases outside gene matches: 15. Germline V gives CDR1 LNHNV, CDR2 YYDKDF (reference sequence). The CDR3 region is CATSAQIGLAGINEQFF. DNA of the CDR3: TGTGCCACCAGCGCCCAAATAGGGCTAGCGGGTATCAATGAGCAGTTCTTC.